These 25 T cell receptor beta chains share one sample of origin, sequenced in a study of patients and donors after allogeneic stem cell transplantation. Each CDR3 protein gets one entry after TCRdb re-called the RT-PCR reads with MiXCR. The sample includes fewer than 700 distinct CDR3 sequences, around 2.5% of them seen just once. The sample consisted of blood, either unsorted or a sorted T cell fraction (not recorded which). The receptors come from a human donor who was either an allogeneic HSCT recipient or a stem cell or donor lymphocyte infusion donor (not recorded which). It is not recorded whose cells these are; they may come from a transplant donor.

This clonotype is labeled medium-sized. The chain couples TRBV4-3 to TRBJ2-1, with TRBD2 identical over 9 bases. The CDR3 spans 17 residues. Germline V gene lookup returns CDR1 LGHNA and CDR2 YSLEER. Trimming cost V 1 base and J 3 bases; bases outside gene matches: 7. This chain's CDR3 is CASSQVASGTDYNEQFF. DNA for the CDR3: TGCGCCAGCAGCCAAGTGGCTAGCGGGACAGACTACAATGAGCAGTTCTTC.

By sample share, this clonotype is medium-sized. The chain combines TRBV27 with TRBJ2-7; TRBD2 might be the D (6 bases). V dropped 5 bases and J dropped 2 bases, with 13 bases sitting between them. This CDR3 region has 14 residues. The germline V gene has CDR1 MNHEY and CDR2 SMNVEV (reference sequence). The CDR3 coding sequence is TGTGCCAGCAGTGGGACTTCCACTACCTACGAGCAGTACTTC. This codes for CASSGTSTTYEQYF.

This clonotype is deemed large. The rearrangement links TRBV7-6 to TRBJ2-7; 8 bases are shared with TRBD2. The CDR3 consists of 16 residues. In germline, CDR1 is SGHVS, CDR2 FNYEAQ. Trimming at V came to 4 bases and at J to 2 bases, leaving 10 bases not matched to a gene. The CDR3 loop is CASSSSLAEGAYEQYF. In nucleotides, the CDR3 is TGTGCCAGCAGCTCCTCACTAGCGGAGGGGGCCTACGAGCAGTACTTC.

This chain joins TRBV5-6 and TRBJ2-1; 9 nucleotides match TRBD2. CDR3 length equals 14 residues. Germline V gives CDR1 SGHDT, CDR2 YYEEEE. With 4 bases clipped from V and 3 bases from J, the junction kept 2 bases outside the gene matches. This CDR3 is CASSQTSGYNEQFF. CDR3 nucleotides: TGTGCCAGCAGCCAGACTAGCGGCTACAATGAGCAGTTCTTC.

By share of the sample, this clonotype is medium-sized. The chain couples TRBV4-3 to TRBJ2-7; 7 nucleotides line up with TRBD1. J gave up 3 bases and V 5 bases, and 10 bases lay outside the gene matches. The germline V gene has CDR1 LGHNA and CDR2 YSLEER. This CDR3 comprises 15 residues. The CDR3 DNA reads as TGCGCCAGCAGCGGCGGACAGGATACACTCTACGAGCAGTACTTC. It encodes CASSGGQDTLYEQYF.

This clonotype is labeled medium-sized. V is TRBV5-1 and J is TRBJ2-1; a possible D gene is TRBD1 (6 bases). V was clipped by 0 bases and J by 10 bases, with 11 bases between them. Germline V gives CDR1 SGHRS, CDR2 YFSETQ. CDR3 length: 13 residues. CDR3 sequence reads: CASSLGPQGEQFF. CDR3 nucleotides: TGCGCCAGCAGCTTGGGTCCGCAGGGGGAGCAGTTCTTC.

By proportion, this clonotype is medium-sized. One junction end does not reproduce the germline sequence, and a read error may be involved. The V call is TRBV7-7, the J call TRBJ2-1; TRBD1 aligns across 11 bases. Per germline, CDR1 SSHAT and CDR2 FNYEAQ (reference sequence). This CDR3 has 14 amino acids. The DNA of the CDR3 is TGTGCTAGCAGCTACGGACAGGGGGCGGGAGAGCAGTTCTTC. Residues: CASSYGQGAGEQFF.

This clonotype is labeled medium-sized. The gene calls are TRBV10-1 and TRBJ2-5; D is possibly TRBD2 (6 bases). The germline CDR1 and CDR2 sequences are WNHNN and SYGVQD (reference sequence). The CDR3 runs to 14 residues. V lost 1 base and J 2 bases, leaving 8 bases between the germline ends. The DNA of the CDR3 is TGCGCCAGCAGTGAGTTTGCGGGACAAGAGACCCAGTACTTC. Protein product: CASSEFAGQETQYF.

Relative to its sample, this clonotype is medium-sized. The chain carries TRBV19 and TRBJ1-1; 8 bases line up with TRBD1. V lost 5 bases, J lost 1 base, and 6 bases stayed unmatched. The germline V gene encodes CDR1 LNHDA and CDR2 SQIVND (reference sequence). CDR3 length: 15 amino acids. CDR3 bases: TGTGCCAGTAGTCCAGGACAGGGCTGGAACACTGAAGCTTTCTTT. Its translation: CASSPGQGWNTEAFF.

By frequency in the sample, this clonotype is medium-sized. This chain uses TRBV20-1 with TRBJ2-1; D is unresolved. CDR1 DFQATT and CDR2 SNEGSKA come from the germline V gene (reference sequence). V lost 1 base and J lost 2, with 12 bases in between. The CDR3 is 15 amino acids. The CDR3 here is CSARGIVRAYNEQFF. The CDR3 coding sequence is TGCAGTGCTAGAGGGATAGTCCGGGCCTACAATGAGCAGTTCTTC.

This clonotype ranks as large. V is TRBV10-3 and J is TRBJ2-7; no definite D call. The V and J ends lost 0 bases and 0 bases respectively, with 9 bases between them. CDR1 is ENHRY, CDR2 SYGVKD, per germline. The CDR3 contains 15 residues. The CDR3, as DNA: TGTGCCATCAGTGAGTCTAACTATTACTCCTACGAGCAGTACTTC. Protein product: CAISESNYYSYEQYF.

Within the sample, this clonotype is medium-sized (0.01 to 0.1%). The chain is built from TRBV7-9 and TRBJ1-1, with a tentative D call TRBD1 (6 bases). The CDR3 has 13 residues. V dropped 2 bases and J dropped 6 bases, with 10 bases sitting between them. Germline V gene data show CDR1 as SEHNR and CDR2 as FQNEAQ (reference sequence). This CDR3 reads CASSLMGAAEAFF. The CDR3 DNA follows: TGTGCCAGCAGCTTAATGGGGGCGGCTGAAGCTTTCTTT.

By share, this clonotype ranks as medium-sized. V gene TRBV7-6 combines with J gene TRBJ2-1, with D hard to call. V was cut by 1 base and J by 4 bases, with 20 bases left in between. Germline V CDR1 and CDR2: SGHVS, FNYEAQ. The CDR3 is 18 amino acids. The CDR3 loop is CASSLGLGDPDLYNEQFF. The CDR3 DNA reads TGTGCCAGCAGCTTAGGGTTAGGCGACCCGGATCTGTACAATGAGCAGTTCTTC.

By share, this clonotype counts as large. V is TRBV11-2 and J is TRBJ2-5; D might be TRBD2 (6 bases). Between the trimmed V and J ends, which lost 3 bases and 4 bases, there was a span of 9 bases. CDR1 is SGHAT and CDR2 is FQNNGV in the germline V gene. This CDR3 comprises 13 residues. CDR3 loop: CASSLWRGETQYF. Written as DNA, the CDR3 is TGTGCCAGCAGCTTGTGGAGGGGAGAGACCCAGTACTTC.

By sample fraction, this clonotype is medium-sized (0.01 to 0.1%). The CDR3 is CASSPEGGTEAFF. For the CDR3, the DNA is TGTGCCAGCAGCCCAGAAGGGGGCACTGAAGCTTTCTTT. The rearrangement uses TRBV7-9 and TRBJ1-1; TRBD1 is a possible D gene (6 bases). This CDR3 is built from 13 residues. Trimming stripped 5 bases from V and 4 bases from J, with 11 bases between. Germline V CDR1 and CDR2: SEHNR, FQNEAQ (reference sequence).

This clonotype is categorized as large (0.1 to 1%). The chain combines TRBV6-2 or TRBV6-3 with TRBJ2-7, with 8 bases aligning to TRBD1. The CDR3 contains 12 residues. With V trimmed by 8 bases and J by 2 bases, 2 bases remained unmatched. Germline lookup yields CDR1 MNHEY and CDR2 SVGEGT. The CDR3 DNA reads as TGTGCCAGCGGGACAGGCCCCTACGAGCAGTACTTC. Amino acids: CASGTGPYEQYF.

The gene calls are TRBV4-1 and TRBJ1-1, with D perhaps matching TRBD1 (6 bases). The CDR3 has 14 residues. CDR1 is MGHRA, CDR2 YSYEKL, per germline. The germline V and J ends were trimmed by 0 bases and 6 bases, with 11 bases remaining between them. The CDR3 here is CASSQDWDNPEAFF. Written as DNA, the CDR3 is TGCGCCAGCAGCCAAGATTGGGACAACCCTGAAGCTTTCTTT.

By share, this clonotype counts as large. V is TRBV7-6 and J is TRBJ1-4; possible D gene TRBD1, 5 bases. Trimming removed 5 bases from V and 2 bases from J, with 12 bases in between. Germline V lookup: CDR1 SGHVS, CDR2 FNYEAQ. The length of the CDR3 is 15 residues. The CDR3 reads CASSPEAGTNEKLFF. Written as DNA, the CDR3 is TGTGCCAGCAGCCCCGAGGCAGGGACTAATGAAAAACTGTTTTTT.

This clonotype is labeled medium-sized. V and J are TRBV20-1 and TRBJ2-7, with D unclear. The CDR3 totals 17 residues. CDR1 and CDR2 from the germline V gene are DFQATT and SNEGSKA (reference sequence). Deletions cut 0 bases from V and 2 bases from J, with 20 bases between. CDR3 amino acids: CSARDIGLAARPYEQYF. CDR3 nucleotides: TGCAGTGCTAGAGATATTGGCCTGGCGGCGCGCCCCTACGAGCAGTACTTC.

By its share, this clonotype is medium-sized. The chain employs TRBV5-6 and TRBJ2-3; 7 nucleotides line up with TRBD2. There are 16 residues in the CDR3. Germline V gene lookup returns CDR1 SGHDT and CDR2 YYEEEE. The junction had 9 bases not matched to a gene; V was cut back by 0 bases and J by 5 bases. Here the CDR3 DNA reads TGTGCCAGCAGCTTGGGGGCGGGAGCCCTGAAAGATACGCAGTATTTT. Amino acids: CASSLGAGALKDTQYF.

This clonotype is judged medium-sized. The chain links TRBV4-3 to TRBJ1-1; D is unclear. The germline V and J ends were trimmed by 0 bases and 0 bases, with 8 bases remaining between them. This CDR3 spans 15 amino acids. Germline CDR1 and CDR2: LGHNA and YSLEER. CDR3 nucleotides: TGCGCCAGCAGCCAAGAAAAGGACCTGAACACTGAAGCTTTCTTT. Translated: CASSQEKDLNTEAFF.

By frequency in the sample, this clonotype is medium-sized. The rearrangement links TRBV5-5 to TRBJ1-6; perhaps TRBD1 as D (5 bases). There are 18 residues in the CDR3. Per the germline V gene, CDR1 is SGHKS and CDR2 is YYEKEE (reference sequence). V was clipped by 4 bases and J by 7 bases, with 24 bases between them. For the CDR3, the DNA is TGTGCCAGCAGCATTGGAGGTGGCCGCCTCAGGGTGAATTCACCCCTCCACTTT. Translating gives CASSIGGGRLRVNSPLHF.

In its sample, this clonotype is medium-sized. V and J are TRBV10-2 and TRBJ2-7, with TRBD1 matching 8 bases. V lost 7 bases and J lost 4; bases outside the gene matches: 3. The CDR3 consists of 12 residues. Looked up from germline, CDR1 is WSHSY and CDR2 is SAAADI. The CDR3 here is CASTRGQYEQYF. The CDR3 DNA reads TGCGCCAGCACCAGGGGGCAATACGAGCAGTACTTC.

The table lists this clonotype with a few counts. The chain employs TRBV6-5 and TRBJ2-1; the match to TRBD2 covers 8 bases. The CDR3 spans 15 residues. With 8 bases clipped from V and 6 bases from J, the junction kept 12 bases outside the gene matches. The germline V gene has CDR1 MNHEY and CDR2 SVGAGI. The DNA of the CDR3 is TGTGCCAGCGGGAAAGCGGGAGATGCCTCCAATGAGCAGTTCTTC. This translates into CASGKAGDASNEQFF.

This clonotype is classed as medium-sized (0.01 to 0.1%). This chain links TRBV7-3 with TRBJ2-3; D is uncertain. The germline V gene encodes CDR1 SGHTA and CDR2 FQGTGA. V lost 4 bases and J lost 3, with 8 bases in between. The CDR3 extends over 13 amino acids. The CDR3 is CASSSAGTDTQYF. The CDR3 DNA reads as TGTGCCAGCAGCTCCGCCGGGACAGATACGCAGTATTTT.